These 20 T cell receptor beta chains came from one sample sequenced in a study of cytomegalovirus exposure and HLA in healthy donors. PCR amplification relied on 60 Vbeta primers (plus 13 Jbeta primers). Sequencing was performed with immunoSEQ multiplex PCR; in TCRdb, only in-frame clones are kept and a portion is missing. The sample shows under 130,000 clones, 75% to 85% of them seen only once. Specimen: PBMCs. The source of these receptors is a man aged 30 to 45 in good health and CMV-seronegative.

This rearrangement joins TRBV5-1 to TRBJ2-1; 11 positions agree with TRBD2. CDR1 and CDR2 from the germline V gene are SGHRS and YFSETQ. J gave up 5 bases and V 5 bases, and 6 bases lay outside the gene matches. The CDR3 consists of 15 residues. The CDR3: CASRAGLAENNEQFF. Here the CDR3 DNA reads TGCGCCAGCAGGGCGGGACTAGCGGAGAACAATGAGCAGTTCTTC.

This clone occurred a few times. The chain is built from TRBV5-1 and TRBJ2-5, with a possible D match to TRBD1 (6 bases). The CDR3 runs 14 residues. V lost 3 bases, J lost 5 bases, and 14 bases lay in between. CDR1 and CDR2 (germline): SGHRS, YFSETQ. CDR3: CASSSSGTPETQYF. The CDR3 DNA follows: TGCGCCAGCAGCTCCTCCGGGACACCGGAGACCCAGTACTTC. The full variable domain, rest sourced from reference TRBV5-1 and TRBJ2-5, is KAGVTQTPRYLIKTRGQQVTLSCSPISGHRSVSWYQQTPGQGLQFLFEYFSETQRNKGNFPGRFSGRQFSNSRSEMNVSTLELGDSALYLCASSSSGTPETQYFGPGTRLLVL.

This clone was recorded a few times. CDR3 protein: CASSSRLTTGELFF. For the CDR3, the DNA is TGTGCCAGCAGCTCCCGACTCACCACCGGGGAGCTGTTTTTT. This sequence joins TRBV7-3 and TRBJ2-2; D gene ambiguous. The CDR3 sequence is 14 residues long. Germline V gene data show CDR1 as SGHTA and CDR2 as FQGTGA. V was clipped by 4 bases and J by 4 bases, with 10 bases between them.

V is TRBV5-1 and J is TRBJ1-2; 9 bases fit TRBD1. The CDR3 covers 14 residues. V was pared by 1 base and J by 4 bases, with 2 bases of the junction left unmatched. Germline V gene sequence: CDR1 SGHRS, CDR2 YFSETQ. The CDR3 here is CASSLTTGGYGYTF. As DNA, the CDR3 is TGCGCCAGCAGCTTGACGACAGGGGGCTATGGCTACACCTTC.

J is TRBJ2-2 and V is TRBV28, with 8 bases that match TRBD1. The J segment lost 7 bases and the V segment lost 7 bases, leaving 8 bases of the junction unmatched. The CDR3 is 14 residues long. Germline V CDR1 and CDR2: MDHEN, SYDVKM. Here the CDR3 reads CASNSDRVDGELFF. The DNA of the CDR3 is TGTGCCAGCAACTCGGACAGGGTGGACGGGGAGCTGTTTTTT.

The chain combines TRBV7-2 with TRBJ2-1; weak D call: TRBD1 (6 bases). The CDR3 loop spans 15 amino acids. Trimming cost V 6 bases and J 0 bases, with 12 bases left between them. Germline CDR1 and CDR2: SGHTA and FQGNSA. CDR3 region: CASRSGTISYNEQFF. CDR3 coding DNA: TGTGCCAGCAGGTCAGGGACAATCTCCTACAATGAGCAGTTCTTC.

The gene calls are TRBV18 and TRBJ2-5, with D possibly being TRBD1 (7 bases). Trimming pared 1 base from V and 0 bases from J, leaving 9 bases between. This CDR3 is built from 15 residues. Germline V gene lookup returns CDR1 KGHSH and CDR2 LQKENI. The CDR3 nucleotides are TGTGCCAGCTCACCACGCAGGGGGGACCAAGAGACCCAGTACTTC. It encodes CASSPRRGDQETQYF.

The chain couples TRBV15 to TRBJ1-4, with D possibly matching TRBD1 (5 bases). The CDR3 sequence is 18 residues long. Per germline, CDR1 LNHNV and CDR2 YYDKDF (reference sequence). The germline V and J ends were trimmed by 1 base and 0 bases, with 15 bases remaining between them. The CDR3 sequence: CATSRGRGVTATNEKLFF. CDR3 nucleotides: TGTGCCACCAGCAGAGGGCGGGGGGTCACTGCAACTAATGAAAAACTGTTTTTT.

This clone was seen once. The V and J genes are TRBV19 and TRBJ1-5, with D perhaps matching TRBD1 (6 bases). Germline V gene lookup returns CDR1 LNHDA and CDR2 SQIVND (reference sequence). The CDR3 length is 15 residues. V lost 4 bases and J 3 bases, leaving 13 bases between the germline ends. The CDR3, as DNA: TGTGCCAGTAGTACGAGAGGGGGGGACAATCAGCCCCAGCATTTT. Its protein is CASSTRGGDNQPQHF.

This clone turned up a few times. The chain links TRBV29-1 to TRBJ2-6; D is unresolved. Per the germline V gene, CDR1 is SQVTM and CDR2 is ANQGSEA. Trimming cost V 7 bases and J 0 bases, with 7 bases left between them. This CDR3 comprises 13 residues. The CDR3 protein is CSATASGANVLTF. DNA for the CDR3: TGCAGCGCTACAGCCTCTGGGGCCAACGTCCTGACTTTC.

This clone appeared a few times. The chain joins TRBV12-2 to TRBJ1-5; TRBD1 is taken as the D call from the table, unchecked against the DNA. TRBV12-2 is termed a pseudogene. The CDR3 runs to 15 residues. CDR3 nucleotide sequence: TGTGCAAGTCGCTTAGTGACAGGCTCTAGACGGCCCCAGCATTTT. Translating it yields CASRLVTGSRRPQHF.

This clone was seen once. The chain joins TRBV11-2 to TRBJ2-1, with 8 bases fitting TRBD2. The length of the CDR3 is 16 residues. With V trimmed by 7 bases and J by 5 bases, 13 bases remained unmatched. CDR1 and CDR2 from the germline V gene are SGHAT and FQNNGV. For the CDR3, the DNA is TGTGCCAGCACACTCCGCACGGGGGGGCCCAACAATGAGCAGTTCTTC. This sequence encodes CASTLRTGGPNNEQFF.

The chain is built from TRBV7-8 and TRBJ2-1; D may be TRBD2 (6 bases). From germline, CDR1 is SGHVS and CDR2 FQNEAQ. This CDR3 comprises 15 residues. Deletions cut 4 bases from V and 2 bases from J, with 12 bases between. The DNA for the CDR3 is TGTGCCAGCAGCTCGGCTAGCGAAACCTACAATGAGCAGTTCTTC. Its protein product is CASSSASETYNEQFF.

This chain links TRBV9 with TRBJ2-2, with 7 bases matching TRBD1. V lost 1 base, J lost 0 bases, and 3 bases stayed unmatched. The CDR3 spans 16 residues. Germline V lookup: CDR1 SGDLS, CDR2 YYNGEE. The CDR3 is CASSVPDRANTGELFF. The CDR3 DNA reads TGTGCCAGCAGCGTACCTGACAGGGCGAACACCGGGGAGCTGTTTTTT.

This clone was seen a few times. This chain links TRBV19 with TRBJ2-3; TRBD1 might be the D (5 bases). Germline V gene data show CDR1 as LNHDA and CDR2 as SQIVND (reference sequence). V lost 7 bases and J 0 bases, leaving 11 bases between the germline ends. The CDR3 length is 14 residues. The CDR3 region is CASNWGSSTDTQYF. CDR3 bases: TGTGCCAGTAATTGGGGCAGTAGCACAGATACGCAGTATTTT.

Here the CDR3 DNA reads TGCGCCAGCAGCTTATTAGGGACAGCAACTAATGAAAAACTGTTTTTT. It specifies CASSLLGTATNEKLFF. The genes are TRBV5-1 and TRBJ1-4; 7 nucleotides agree with TRBD1. CDR1 SGHRS and CDR2 YFSETQ come from the germline V gene. J gave up 0 bases and V 2 bases, and 4 bases lay outside the gene matches. The CDR3 runs to 16 residues.

This clone was seen a few times. The chain is built from TRBV7-3 and TRBJ2-3, with a weak D call TRBD1 (6 bases). The CDR3 has 16 residues. Looked up from germline, CDR1 is SGHTA and CDR2 is FQGTGA. Trimming pared 1 base from V and 4 bases from J, leaving 15 bases between. CDR3 bases: TGTGCCAGCAGCTTAAATGGTGGGACAACTGCAGATACGCAGTATTTT. Its translation is CASSLNGGTTADTQYF.

V gene TRBV28 combines with J gene TRBJ2-2; 9 nucleotides line up with TRBD2. V gave up 6 bases and J gave up 4 bases; unmatched junction bases: 12. In germline, CDR1 is MDHEN, CDR2 SYDVKM. This CDR3 is built from 17 residues. DNA of the CDR3: TGTGCCAGCAGCCCCCTAGGGCGGGAGGGACGCACCGGGGAGCTGTTTTTT. It yields the protein CASSPLGREGRTGELFF. Drawing the rest from reference TRBV28 and TRBJ2-2, the complete variable domain is DVKVTQSSRYLVKRTGEKVFLECVQDMDHENMFWYRQDPGLGLRLIYFSYDVKMKEKGDIPEGYSVSREKKERFSLILESASTNQTSMYLCASSPLGREGRTGELFFGEGSRLTVL.

This clone was counted a few times. This chain uses TRBV10-2 with TRBJ1-2; D call uncertain. V was shortened by 6 bases and J by 8 bases, with 16 bases between the two germline ends. CDR1 is WSHSY, CDR2 SAAADI, per germline. The CDR3 contains 13 residues. The CDR3 loop is CASSPGNYRGYTF. The CDR3 DNA follows: TGCGCCAGCAGCCCCGGGAATTATCGAGGCTACACCTTC.

The chain couples TRBV28 to TRBJ1-4; possible D gene TRBD1, 6 bases. CDR1 and CDR2 (germline): MDHEN, SYDVKM. V lost 6 bases and J 4 bases, leaving 18 bases between the germline ends. The CDR3 loop spans 16 amino acids. The CDR3: CASRLQGGVLNEKLFF. CDR3 DNA: TGTGCCAGCAGATTACAGGGAGGGGTTCTTAATGAAAAACTGTTTTTT.